Listed here is a single T cell receptor beta chain. Trimming cost V 5 bases and J 4 bases; bases outside gene matches: 7. Germline V CDR1 and CDR2: SEHNR, FQNEAQ (reference sequence). This CDR3 is built from 15 residues. The data were obtained in a study of PD-1 blockade in classical Hodgkin lymphoma. Patients all relapsed after autologous stem cell transplantation, and there was variation in brentuximab vedotin exposure. Clones were sequenced by immunoSEQ multiplex PCR, and TCRdb holds only the in-frame ones, with some missing. The sample carries over 20,000 clones, about nine tenths recorded once. Sample: peripheral blood mononuclear cells (PBMCs), taken at baseline. The chain couples TRBV7-9 to TRBJ2-5, with 10 bases identical to TRBD2. This clonotype originated in a human donor with classical Hodgkin lymphoma. The CDR3, as DNA: TGTGCCAGCAGCCGCGGACTAGCGGTAGTAGAGACCCAGTACTTC. The encoded protein is CASSRGLAVVETQYF.